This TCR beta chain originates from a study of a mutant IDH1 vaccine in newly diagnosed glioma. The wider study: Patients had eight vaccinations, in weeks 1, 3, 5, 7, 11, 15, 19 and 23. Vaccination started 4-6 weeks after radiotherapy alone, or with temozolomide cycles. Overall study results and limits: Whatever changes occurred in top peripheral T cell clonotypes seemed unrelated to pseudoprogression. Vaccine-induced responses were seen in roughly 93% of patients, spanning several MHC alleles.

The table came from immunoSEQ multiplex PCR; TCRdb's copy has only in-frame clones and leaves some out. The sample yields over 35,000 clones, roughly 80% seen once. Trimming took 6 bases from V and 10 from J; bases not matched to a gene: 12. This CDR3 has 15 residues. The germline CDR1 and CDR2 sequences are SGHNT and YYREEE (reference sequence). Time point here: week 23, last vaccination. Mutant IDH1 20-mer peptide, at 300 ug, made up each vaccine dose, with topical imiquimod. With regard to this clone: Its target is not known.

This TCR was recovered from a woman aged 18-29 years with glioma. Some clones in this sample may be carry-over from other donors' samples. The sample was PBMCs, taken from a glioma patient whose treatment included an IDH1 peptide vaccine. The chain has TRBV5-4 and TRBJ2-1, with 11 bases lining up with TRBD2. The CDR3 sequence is CASKTSGSSQGEQFF. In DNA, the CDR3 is TGTGCCAGCAAAACTAGCGGGAGTTCCCAGGGGGAGCAGTTCTTC.